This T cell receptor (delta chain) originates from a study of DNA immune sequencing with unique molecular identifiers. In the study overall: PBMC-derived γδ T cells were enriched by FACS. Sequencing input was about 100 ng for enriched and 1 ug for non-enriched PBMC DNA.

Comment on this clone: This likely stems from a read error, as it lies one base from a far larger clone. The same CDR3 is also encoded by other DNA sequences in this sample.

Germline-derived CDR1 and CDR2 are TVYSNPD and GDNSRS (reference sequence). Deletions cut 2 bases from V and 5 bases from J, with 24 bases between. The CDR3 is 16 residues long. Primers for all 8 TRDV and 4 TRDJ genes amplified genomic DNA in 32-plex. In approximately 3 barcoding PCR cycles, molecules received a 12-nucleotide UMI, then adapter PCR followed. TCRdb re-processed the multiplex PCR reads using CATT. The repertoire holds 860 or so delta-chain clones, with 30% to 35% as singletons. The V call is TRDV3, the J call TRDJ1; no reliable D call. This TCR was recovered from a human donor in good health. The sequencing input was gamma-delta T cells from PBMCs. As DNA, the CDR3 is TGTGCCTTTTTCGGCTTAGGCGGTGGGCTTGCTGATAAACTCATCTTT. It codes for CAFFGLGGGLADKLIF.